The following is a TCR beta chain sequence with its context. The data derive from a study of blood T cell repertoires in COVID-19. The overall study: Samples came from the United States, Italy and Spain, spanning acute and convalescent COVID-19. The analysed material was cDNA or gDNA that came from T cells, B-cell-depleted T cells, or PBMCs.

As originally analysed: Scientists estimated how many nucleated cells there were by amplifying reference gene primers. The table came from immunoSEQ multiplex PCR; TCRdb's copy has only in-frame clones and leaves some out. V and J calls and clone size are as listed in that table; D and trimming were resolved from the DNA. The top ten hold around 70% of the sample, which has roughly 28,000 clones, about 80% seen once. V lost 7 bases to trimming and J lost 7 bases, with 6 bases between them. CDR1 SGHDT and CDR2 YYEEEE come from the germline V gene. The CDR3 length is 10 residues. The rearrangement links TRBV5-6 to TRBJ2-1, with unresolved D. Sample: peripheral blood. The clonotype comes from a man between 70 and 80 years old with acute or convalescent COVID-19. CDR3 sequence reads: CASGENEQFF. The CDR3 DNA reads as TGTGCCAGCGGAGAGAATGAGCAGTTCTTC. The full variable domain, in which reference TRBV5-6 and TRBJ2-1 provide the parts outside the CDR3, is DAGVTQSPTHLIKTRGQQVTLRCSPKSGHDTVSWYQQALGQGPQFIFQYYEEEERQRGNFPDRFSGHQFPNYSSELNVNALLLGDSALYLCASGENEQFFGPGTRLTVL.